This TCR beta chain was found in a study of blood T cells in healthy people across ages. Broader study findings: It was found that TCR beta diversity correlated strongly with the percentage of naive T cells. Across the age range, TCR beta diversity per million T cells fell in a roughly linear way.

For the second PCR, which ran for 7 to 11 cycles, a sample-barcoded 5' primer and a J-beta primer mix were used. All cDNA molecules were each tagged by a template-switch adaptor with 12 random nucleotides. Each CDR3 protein is one row after TCRdb ran MiXCR on the 5' RACE reads. The sample has approximately 850,000 distinct CDR3 sequences, under 45% seen once. V lost 0 bases to trimming and J lost 9 bases, with 13 bases between them. The V gene's germline CDR1 is SGHDT and CDR2 YYEEEE. The CDR3 is 14 residues long. Comment on this clonotype: What it binds is not known.

The rearrangement links TRBV5-6 to TRBJ2-1; D ambiguous. What was sequenced was blood. This TCR came from a man in his 60s in good health. The CDR3 is CASSLGQYNGEQFF. The CDR3 nucleotides read TGTGCCAGCAGCTTGGGACAATATAACGGTGAGCAGTTCTTC.